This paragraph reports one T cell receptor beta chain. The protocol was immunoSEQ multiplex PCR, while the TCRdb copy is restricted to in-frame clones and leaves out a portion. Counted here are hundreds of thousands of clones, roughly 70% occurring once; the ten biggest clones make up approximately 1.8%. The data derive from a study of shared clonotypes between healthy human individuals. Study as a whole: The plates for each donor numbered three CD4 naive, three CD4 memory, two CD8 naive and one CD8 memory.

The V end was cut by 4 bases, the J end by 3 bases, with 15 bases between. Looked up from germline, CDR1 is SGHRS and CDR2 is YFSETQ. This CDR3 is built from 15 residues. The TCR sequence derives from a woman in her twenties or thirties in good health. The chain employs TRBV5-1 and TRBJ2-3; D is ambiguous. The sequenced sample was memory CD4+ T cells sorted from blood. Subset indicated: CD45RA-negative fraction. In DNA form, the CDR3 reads TGCGCCAGCAGCAGTACGGGTGACCCGACAGATACGCAGTATTTT. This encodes CASSSTGDPTDTQYF.